This record looks at one T cell receptor (beta chain) sequence and its context. This clonotype showed up many times. What this receptor recognizes is not known. No clone much larger than this one lies a single base away; base qualities are absent. Amplification of TCR beta CDR3 regions was carried out from RNA transcripts. The TCR CDR3 was subjected to a first round of RT-PCR using the HTBI primer set and the Qiagen OneStep RT-PCR kit. The libraries were constructed in a second round of multiplex PCR and then size-selected and purified. The libraries were sequenced on an Illumina HiSeq2000 using paired-end 100 bp reads. Per the original workflow: SOAPnuke was used to process the raw data, with reads discarded if the reads contained adapters or uncalled bases, had a mean Phred below 15, or lacked an exact constant-primer or identifier match. COPE v1.2.5 was used to merge the high-quality paired reads, and each unique nucleotide sequence was defined as a clonotype. MiTCR v1.1 was used to align the clonotypes against IMGT TRBV, TRBD and TRBJ reference segments. The analysis was restricted to V-J combinations with a frequency above 0.0001, which together covered 99% to 99.2% of the repertoires. A TCS score was defined as the ratio of F50 (clonal expansion) to E x V (chaos), with BLOSUM62-based TCRdist applied between CDR3 peptides within each V-J. Welch's t-statistics and random forest reduced 500 to 550 V-J features to 10 to 15, which were used in a naive Bayes classifier (R e1071). TCRdb trimmed public reads at Q25 via fastp, called clones via MiXCR and kept in-frame beta chains. Duplicate CDR3 protein sequences are folded into a single record with the most common DNA and genes. The V and J calls come from TCRdb's annotation, not from the publication. For this sample there are approximately 300,000 distinct CDR3 sequences; approximately 15% appear just once. Clones ranked in the top ten supply around 58% of the sample.

Ophthalmopathy patients had moderately to severely active disease, with a Clinical Activity Score of 3 or more, a NOSPECS grade of 4 or more, and a disease duration of less than 3 months. Any patient with an uncontrolled infection, another autoimmune disease, pregnancy or lactation was excluded. Diagnoses were based on clinical symptoms, serum thyroxine and TRAb, thyroid ultrasound and orbital computed tomography. PBMCs were isolated from about 10 ml of fresh peripheral blood by Ficoll-Paque density gradient centrifugation. Trizol reagent was used to extract total RNA, and RNA quality was then checked on an Agilent 2100 Bioanalyzer. This entry comes from a study of T cells in Graves' hyperthyroidism and ophthalmopathy (dated by TCRdb to about 2019). Broadly, across the study: Peripheral blood was collected at initial diagnosis, before any treatment. The study also compared thyroid tissue and blood T-cell repertoires from roughly six Graves' hyperthyroidism patients. Whether ophthalmopathy could be predicted prospectively was tested in an independent validation cohort made up of under 20 hyperthyroidism patients plus 17 patients who later progressed to ophthalmopathy. The 80 to 100 discovery patients were randomly divided into training and test sets at a 7:3 ratio. TCR V-J signatures able to tell the groups apart were searched for in a discovery cohort of around 95 patients, of whom 43 had Graves' ophthalmopathy and 57 had stable Graves' hyperthyroidism. After sampling, hyperthyroidism patients received methimazole starting at 30 mg daily, and ophthalmopathy patients received high-dose intravenous methylprednisolone. The paper reports TCR Vbeta CDR3 sequencing of about 140 peripheral blood samples: approximately 41 ophthalmopathy, about 75 hyperthyroidism and around 17 progressor patients. Findings and caveats that apply to the study as a whole: Sample size was not statistically predetermined, and blinding of investigators to group allocation was not performed. In validation, the model predicted progression to ophthalmopathy a median of approximately 6.3 months before onset, with about 64% sensitivity and about 72% specificity. Ophthalmopathy was separated from stable hyperthyroidism by a 13 V-J signature model, with about 86% sensitivity and about 81% specificity obtained in cross-validation and 80%/75% obtained in testing. Most expanded thyroid clonotypes (frequency above 0.001) were also detected in blood, suggesting blood repertoires may reflect thyroid immune responses.

Spanning cysteine to phenylalanine, the CDR3 consists of 14 amino acids. Only CDR3 DNA is held: 42 bases, read in frame from base 1. Via the germline V gene, CDR1 is SGHTA and CDR2 FQGNSA. V loses 5 bases, J loses 0 bases, and the germline ends lie 11 bases apart. The TCR was taken from a woman aged 55-69 years with Graves' ophthalmopathy. The chain was built from TRBV7-2 and TRBJ2-7; the D gene could be TRBD1 or TRBD2, each one agreeing over 5 bases. Sequenced input: blood. The DNA reads as follows: TGTGCCAGCAGCCCGGGACGGAGCTCCTACGAGCAGTACTTC. The resulting protein is CASSPGRSSYEQYF.